Presented here are 32 T cell receptor beta chains from one specimen sequenced in a study of human T cells and chemical hapten exposure. One entry per CDR3 protein, called by TCRdb with MiXCR from the RACE reads. The table shows about 180,000 distinct CDR3 sequences, with roughly 30% occurring only once. Documented time point: pre-sensitization, week 0. Treatment denoted: therapeutic diphenylcyclopropenone sensitization with weekly scalp DPC. The specimen was whole blood, collected in connection with sensitization to the hapten diphenylcyclopropenone (DPC). The receptors originated from a woman between 25 and 40 years old with alopecia areata. Some clones in this sample may be carry-over from other donors' samples.

This clonotype was counted a few times. The gene calls are TRBV29-1 and TRBJ1-5; possibly TRBD1 for D (5 bases). CDR1 and CDR2 from the germline V gene are SQVTM and ANQGSEA. The CDR3 totals 15 residues. The V end lost 8 bases, the J end lost 5 bases, and 22 bases lay between the germline ends. CDR3 nucleotides: TGCAGCTCACCGCCCCAGGCAGGGCAGCATCAGCCCCAGCATTTT. Translated, it gives CSSPPQAGQHQPQHF.

This rearrangement joins TRBV12-3 or TRBV12-4 to TRBJ1-2, with TRBD1 matching 9 bases. V shed 4 bases and J 4 bases; nucleotides not matched to a gene: 7. This CDR3 comprises 15 residues. The CDR3 spells CASSSGTGSGYGYTF. In DNA form, the CDR3 reads TGTGCCAGCAGTTCCGGGACAGGGTCTGGCTATGGCTACACCTTC.

In its sample, this clonotype was seen a few times. This chain links TRBV28 with TRBJ2-1, with TRBD2 matching 9 bases. The junction had 6 bases not matched to a gene; V was cut back by 6 bases and J by 9 bases. Germline CDR1 reads MDHEN; CDR2 reads SYDVKM. The CDR3 loop spans 13 amino acids. DNA for the CDR3: TGTGCCAGCAGCTCCGGGACTAGCACTGAGCAGTTCTTC. Its translation: CASSSGTSTEQFF.

V usage is TRBV2 and J usage is TRBJ1-5, with unresolved D. The CDR3 loop spans 14 amino acids. CDR1 and CDR2 from the germline V gene are SNHLY and FYNNEI. Trimming took off 4 bases at V and 0 bases at J, with 7 bases between the two ends. CDR3 DNA: TGTGCCAGCAGTGCGGACGGTAGCAATCAGCCCCAGCATTTT. Amino acids: CASSADGSNQPQHF. The full variable domain, completed using reference TRBV2 and TRBJ1-5, is EPEVTQTPSHQVTQMGQEVILRCVPISNHLYFYWYRQILGQKVEFLVSFYNNEISEKSEIFDDQFSVERPDGSNFTLKIRSTKLEDSAMYFCASSADGSNQPQHFGDGTRLSIL.

The table lists this clonotype with a count of one. J is TRBJ2-7 and V is TRBV28, with D perhaps TRBD2 (5 bases). V was pared by 6 bases and J by 2 bases, with 20 bases between. This CDR3 is 16 amino acids long. From germline, CDR1 is MDHEN and CDR2 SYDVKM. CDR3 in amino acids: CASSTTGNQGTYEQYF. The DNA of the CDR3 is TGTGCCAGCAGCACTACCGGGAACCAAGGAACCTACGAGCAGTACTTC. Complete variable domain (other parts from reference TRBV28 and TRBJ2-7): DVKVTQSSRYLVKRTGEKVFLECVQDMDHENMFWYRQDPGLGLRLIYFSYDVKMKEKGDIPEGYSVSREKKERFSLILESASTNQTSMYLCASSTTGNQGTYEQYFGPGTRLTVT.

This clonotype was observed a few times. The rearrangement joins TRBV6-5 to TRBJ2-2, with 9 bases matching TRBD1. The CDR3 consists of 16 residues. Germline assignment: CDR1 MNHEY and CDR2 SVGAGI. Trimming took 0 bases from V and 5 from J; bases not matched to a gene: 4. CDR3 DNA sequence: TGTGCCAGCAGTTACTCGGGACAGGGCATAACCGGGGAGCTGTTTTTT. It translates to CASSYSGQGITGELFF.

There are a few counts of this clonotype. This chain links TRBV29-1 with TRBJ1-2; no firm D call. This CDR3 contains 15 residues. Trimming took off 2 bases at V and 4 bases at J, with 17 bases between the two ends. Germline loops: CDR1 SQVTM, CDR2 ANQGSEA. The CDR3 loop is CSVESRTSRPYGYTF. In nucleotides, the CDR3 is TGCAGCGTTGAATCTAGGACCTCCCGCCCCTATGGCTACACCTTC.

The V and J genes are TRBV29-1 and TRBJ1-1; D is uncertain. The CDR3 extends over 15 amino acids. V gave up 2 bases and J gave up 1 base, with 14 bases separating them. CDR1 and CDR2 from the germline V gene are SQVTM and ANQGSEA. In DNA, the CDR3 is TGCAGCGTTGAAACACCGGAACACTGGAACACTGAAGCTTTCTTT. As protein: CSVETPEHWNTEAFF.

A few counts support this clonotype. CDR3 in DNA: TGTGCCAGCAGCGTAGCTTCCCTAGCGGGCACCTACGAGCAGTACTTC. Protein sequence: CASSVASLAGTYEQYF. This chain connects TRBV9 to TRBJ2-7; 8 bases map to TRBD2. The CDR3 is 16 amino acids. Per the germline V gene, CDR1 is SGDLS and CDR2 is YYNGEE. V gave up 0 bases and J gave up 2 bases; unmatched junction bases: 7.

There are a few counts of this clonotype. The chain recombines TRBV2 with TRBJ2-7, with D tentatively TRBD1 (5 bases). Trimming cost V 4 bases and J 5 bases, with 15 bases left between them. CDR1 and CDR2 (germline): SNHLY, FYNNEI. The CDR3 consists of 14 residues. In DNA form, the CDR3 reads TGTGCCAGCAGTGCCCCCGTAAGGGGCAACGAGCAGTACTTC. It is translated as CASSAPVRGNEQYF.

The J gene is TRBJ2-7, the V gene TRBV20-1; TRBD1 matches at 10 bases. The CDR3 consists of 13 residues. Germline assignment: CDR1 DFQATT and CDR2 SNEGSKA (reference sequence). Trimming took 5 bases from V and 6 from J; bases not matched to a gene: 7. CDR3 coding DNA: TGCAGTGCTCGGGGGGACAGGGGCCGCGAGCAGTACTTC. Translating gives CSARGDRGREQYF.

This sequence joins TRBV7-2 and TRBJ2-7; no clear D gene. V was pared by 5 bases and J by 12 bases, with 17 bases between. The CDR3 length is 12 residues. Per the germline V gene, CDR1 is SGHTA and CDR2 is FQGNSA. The CDR3: CASSPPGYRAYF. In DNA, the CDR3 is TGTGCCAGCAGCCCCCCGGGCTATCGTGCGTACTTC.

The rearrangement joins TRBV7-9 to TRBJ2-7, with 7 bases lining up with TRBD2. The CDR3 has 17 amino acids. J was trimmed by 1 base and V by 5 bases; bases with no gene match: 14. Germline loops: CDR1 SEHNR, CDR2 FQNEAQ (reference sequence). The CDR3 sequence is CASSLNPRGVLSYEQYF. The CDR3 region has the DNA TGTGCCAGCAGCCTTAACCCCCGGGGGGTGTTATCCTACGAGCAGTACTTC.

There are a few counts of this clonotype. The chain uses TRBV10-2 and TRBJ1-4, with 8 bases identical to TRBD1. The CDR3 has 14 amino acids. V lost 7 bases and J lost 1; bases outside the gene matches: 2. Germline CDR1 reads WSHSY; CDR2 reads SAAADI. The CDR3 bases are TGCGCCAGCAACGACAGGGGAACTAATGAAAAACTGTTTTTT. Residues: CASNDRGTNEKLFF.

The chain couples TRBV9 to TRBJ1-6; D is ambiguous. Germline V gene data show CDR1 as SGDLS and CDR2 as YYNGEE. The CDR3 is 13 amino acids. The germline V and J ends were trimmed by 4 bases and 14 bases, with 16 bases remaining between them. CDR3: CASSPRLEATLHF. CDR3 nucleotide sequence: TGTGCCAGCAGCCCCCGTTTGGAGGCCACCCTCCACTTT. The full variable domain, with the rest looked up from reference TRBV9 and TRBJ1-6, is DSGVTQTPKHLITATGQRVTLRCSPRSGDLSVYWYQQSLDQGLQFLIQYYNGEERAKGNILERFSAQQFPDLHSELNLSSLELGDSALYFCASSPRLEATLHFGNGTRLTVT.

Many counts were recorded for this clonotype. The V gene is TRBV6-2 or TRBV6-3, the J gene TRBJ1-1; no clear D gene. Per the germline V gene, CDR1 is MNHEY and CDR2 is SVGEGT. V was shortened by 6 bases and J by 8 bases, with 10 bases between the two germline ends. CDR3 length: 11 residues. CDR3 DNA: TGTGCCAGCAGCCCGGGAGCAGAAGCTTTCTTT. Protein sequence: CASSPGAEAFF.

This clonotype was seen just once. The J gene is TRBJ2-7, the V gene TRBV20-1; no clear D gene. Per germline, CDR1 DFQATT and CDR2 SNEGSKA (reference sequence). The CDR3 is made up of 12 amino acids. V was pared by 0 bases and J by 1 base, with 4 bases between. CDR3 sequence: CSARDNSYEQYF. CDR3 sequence (DNA): TGCAGTGCTAGAGATAATTCCTACGAGCAGTACTTC.

The rearrangement links TRBV7-2 to TRBJ2-2, with D unresolved. The CDR3 runs 13 residues. Trimming took off 9 bases at V and 7 bases at J, with 15 bases between the two ends. In germline, CDR1 is SGHTA, CDR2 FQGNSA. The chain's CDR3 is CASSGLDDGELFF. In DNA form, the CDR3 reads TGTGCCAGTTCCGGCCTCGACGACGGGGAGCTGTTTTTT.

This clonotype was counted only a few times. CDR3: CASSFGASSTDTQYF. As DNA, the CDR3 is TGTGCCAGCAGTTTTGGGGCTAGCAGCACAGATACGCAGTATTTT. V usage is TRBV28 and J usage is TRBJ2-3, with D possibly being TRBD1 or TRBD2 (5 bases each). V was shortened by 3 bases and J by 0 bases, with 10 bases between the two germline ends. The CDR3 loop spans 15 amino acids. Germline-derived CDR1 and CDR2 are MDHEN and SYDVKM.

This rearrangement joins TRBV12-3 or TRBV12-4 to TRBJ1-1, with a weak D call TRBD1 (6 bases). Deletions cut 3 bases from V and 0 bases from J, with 14 bases between. The CDR3 spans 16 residues. This CDR3 is CASSFSPGQVNTEAFF. The CDR3 DNA reads TGTGCCAGCAGTTTCTCACCGGGACAAGTGAACACTGAAGCTTTCTTT.

There are a few counts of this clonotype. The chain has TRBV27 and TRBJ2-1; D may be TRBD1 or TRBD2 (6 bases each). V lost 7 bases and J lost 1, with 14 bases in between. This CDR3 spans 15 amino acids. CDR1 MNHEY and CDR2 SMNVEV come from the germline V gene (reference sequence). The CDR3: CASTGAGRSYNEQFF. The CDR3 nucleotides read TGTGCCAGCACGGGGGCGGGCCGATCCTACAATGAGCAGTTCTTC.

This clonotype turned up a few times. The chain has TRBV28 and TRBJ2-5; D gene unclear. This CDR3 comprises 12 residues. CDR1 and CDR2 (germline): MDHEN, SYDVKM. Trimming cost V 1 base and J 5 bases, with 5 bases left between them. The CDR3 protein is CASSLFAETQYF. CDR3 DNA: TGTGCCAGCAGTTTATTTGCCGAGACCCAGTACTTC.

This clonotype came up a few times. The chain couples TRBV20-1 to TRBJ1-2, with TRBD1 matching 7 bases. CDR3 length: 15 residues. Per the germline V gene, CDR1 is DFQATT and CDR2 is SNEGSKA (reference sequence). V was clipped by 6 bases and J by 0 bases; unmatched bases: 10. The CDR3 sequence: CSAAVGGTANYGYTF. In DNA form, the CDR3 reads TGCAGTGCAGCCGTCGGTGGGACAGCTAACTATGGCTACACCTTC.

This sequence joins TRBV7-3 and TRBJ2-1; TRBD1 might be the D (6 bases). V was shortened by 1 base and J by 6 bases, with 10 bases between the two germline ends. From germline, CDR1 is SGHTA and CDR2 FQGTGA. CDR3 size: 14 residues. CDR3 coding DNA: TGTGCCAGCAGCTTAATGGGACAAACCAATGAGCAGTTCTTC. Its protein product is CASSLMGQTNEQFF. The variable domain in full, completed from reference TRBV7-3 and TRBJ2-1, reads GAGVSQTPSNKVTEKGKYVELRCDPISGHTALYWYRQSLGQGPEFLIYFQGTGAADDSGLPNDRFFAVRPEGSVSTLKIQRTERGDSAVYLCASSLMGQTNEQFFGPGTRLTVL.

This clonotype has just a few counts. This sequence joins TRBV24-1 and TRBJ2-1, with 7 bases fitting TRBD2. Germline V gives CDR1 KGHDR, CDR2 SFDVKD. The CDR3 is 16 amino acids. With 4 bases clipped from V and 0 bases from J, the junction kept 5 bases outside the gene matches. CDR3 region: CATSDPLAASYNEQFF. In DNA, the CDR3 is TGTGCCACCAGTGACCCCCTAGCGGCCTCCTACAATGAGCAGTTCTTC.

This clonotype has a handful of counts. The chain joins TRBV20-1 to TRBJ1-2, with unresolved D. V dropped 3 bases and J dropped 10 bases, with 18 bases sitting between them. CDR3 length: 13 residues. Germline lookup yields CDR1 DFQATT and CDR2 SNEGSKA (reference sequence). CDR3 sequence: CSASAGAPLHYTF. The CDR3 region has the DNA TGCAGTGCTAGTGCGGGTGCACCGCTGCACTACACCTTC.

J is TRBJ2-7 and V is TRBV15, with 8 bases lining up with TRBD1. Germline V gene lookup returns CDR1 LNHNV and CDR2 YYDKDF (reference sequence). After removal of 1 base from V and 5 bases from J, the junction contained 4 bases not matched to a gene. The CDR3 covers 14 residues. DNA of the CDR3: TGTGCCACCAGCAGAGGAGGGACAGGCAACGAGCAGTACTTC. Its translation: CATSRGGTGNEQYF.

This clonotype was detected once. One end of the junction does not line up with germline, which may come from a read error. The chain links TRBV20-1 to TRBJ1-5; D is uncertain. Germline V gives CDR1 DFQATT, CDR2 SNEGSKA (reference sequence). This CDR3 spans 14 amino acids. The CDR3 nucleotides read TGCAGTGCCAGAGATAGGGTCTGGAATCAGCCCCAGCATTTT. It yields the protein CSARDRVWNQPQHF.

This chain uses TRBV10-3 with TRBJ1-3, with TRBD1 matching 9 bases. Germline V gene data show CDR1 as ENHRY and CDR2 as SYGVKD. The trim removed 5 bases at V and 3 bases at J, leaving 2 bases unmatched. This CDR3 has 14 residues. The CDR3 region has the DNA TGTGCCATCAGTCTGGACAGGGGTGGAAACACCATATATTTT. This codes for CAISLDRGGNTIYF.

The chain links TRBV7-6 to TRBJ2-2; tentative D call: TRBD2 (6 bases). The germline CDR1 and CDR2 sequences are SGHVS and FNYEAQ. The V gene lost 4 bases and the J gene lost 4 bases, with 13 bases spanning the gap. The CDR3 has 15 amino acids. This CDR3 is CASSYSGPGTGELFF. The DNA of the CDR3 is TGTGCCAGCAGCTATAGCGGTCCCGGCACCGGGGAGCTGTTTTTT.

V usage is TRBV11-1 and J usage is TRBJ1-1, with TRBD1 matching 7 bases. The CDR3 loop spans 16 amino acids. J gave up 1 base and V 2 bases, and 7 bases lay outside the gene matches. Germline CDR1 SGHAT, CDR2 FQDESV (reference sequence). CDR3 sequence reads: CASSLQQGLANTEAFF. The CDR3 DNA reads TGTGCCAGCAGCTTACAACAGGGGTTGGCGAACACTGAAGCTTTCTTT.

This clonotype was seen ten or more times. The rearrangement joins TRBV10-3 to TRBJ2-3; D unclear. The CDR3 has 12 residues. The V end was cut by 3 bases, the J end by 3 bases, with 4 bases between. The V gene's germline CDR1 is ENHRY and CDR2 SYGVKD. The CDR3 here is CAISDQTDTQYF. The CDR3, as DNA: TGTGCCATCAGTGACCAGACAGATACGCAGTATTTT.